The 2 T cell receptor beta chains reported below all come from one sample, sequenced in a study of molecular identifiers for immune sequencing clone quantification. MiXCR was run by TCRdb on the PCR reads, yielding one entry per CDR3 protein. The sample lists 75,000 to 100,000 distinct CDR3 sequences; around 20% were seen once. Source material: naive CD8+ T cells from blood, with Jurkat cell RNA spiked in. Subset specified: FACS-sorted CD8+CD4-CCR7+CD45RA+ naive T cells. The source of these receptors is a human donor in good health. Some libraries in this study had Jurkat cell RNA spiked in.

This clonotype appeared many times. The rearrangement uses TRBV6-5 and TRBJ2-1, with a possible D match to TRBD1 (6 bases). Germline-derived CDR1 and CDR2 are MNHEY and SVGAGI. The CDR3 loop spans 13 amino acids. Deletions cut 0 bases from V and 9 bases from J, with 9 bases between. The CDR3 region has the DNA TGTGCCAGCAGTTACTCGAGAGGGGGTGAGCAGTTCTTC. It codes for CASSYSRGGEQFF.

This clonotype occurred many times. The chain employs TRBV30 and TRBJ2-3; D is uncertain. The ends were cut back, 2 bases at V and 4 bases at J, with 13 bases in the middle. Germline CDR1 is GTSNPN and CDR2 is SVGIG (reference sequence). This CDR3 comprises 14 residues. The CDR3 is CAWSRAALADTQYF. DNA of the CDR3: TGTGCCTGGAGTCGGGCAGCATTGGCAGATACGCAGTATTTT.